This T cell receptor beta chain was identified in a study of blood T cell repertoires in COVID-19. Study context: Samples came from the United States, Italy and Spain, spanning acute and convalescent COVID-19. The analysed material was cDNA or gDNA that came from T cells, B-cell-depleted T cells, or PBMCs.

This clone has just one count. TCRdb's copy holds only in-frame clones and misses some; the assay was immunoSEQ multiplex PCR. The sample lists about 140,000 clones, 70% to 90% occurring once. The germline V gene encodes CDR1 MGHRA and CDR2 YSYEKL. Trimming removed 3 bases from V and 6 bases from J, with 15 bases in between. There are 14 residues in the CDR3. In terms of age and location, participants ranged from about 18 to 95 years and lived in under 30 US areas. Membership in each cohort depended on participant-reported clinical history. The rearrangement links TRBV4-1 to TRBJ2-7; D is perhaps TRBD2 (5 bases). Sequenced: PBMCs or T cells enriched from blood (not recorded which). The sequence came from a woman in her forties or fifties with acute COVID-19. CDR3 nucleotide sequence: TGCGCCAGCAGCCAGACCGCAGGAGAGGGCGAGCAGTACTTC. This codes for CASSQTAGEGEQYF.